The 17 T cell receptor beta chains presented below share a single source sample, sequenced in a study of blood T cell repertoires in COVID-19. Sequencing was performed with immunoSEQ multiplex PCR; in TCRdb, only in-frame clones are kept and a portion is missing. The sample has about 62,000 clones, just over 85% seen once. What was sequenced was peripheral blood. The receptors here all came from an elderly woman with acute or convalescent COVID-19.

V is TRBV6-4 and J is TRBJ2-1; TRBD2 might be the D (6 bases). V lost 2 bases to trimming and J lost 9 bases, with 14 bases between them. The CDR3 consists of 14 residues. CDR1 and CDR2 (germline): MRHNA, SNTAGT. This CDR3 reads CASSDRGGYGEQFF. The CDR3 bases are TGTGCCAGCAGTGACAGGGGAGGATACGGTGAGCAGTTCTTC.

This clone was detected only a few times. For the CDR3, the DNA is TGTGCCAGCAGGCCCGACAGGGGAGGCTATGGCTACACCTTC. Its translation: CASRPDRGGYGYTF. The chain employs TRBV7-9 and TRBJ1-2, with 8 bases lining up with TRBD1. Germline trimming cut 6 bases from V and 4 bases from J; bases unmatched to any gene: 7. The CDR3 extends over 14 amino acids. Germline CDR1 is SEHNR and CDR2 is FQNEAQ (reference sequence). The entire variable domain, with the rest obtained from reference TRBV7-9 and TRBJ1-2, is as follows: DTGVSQNPRHKITKRGQNVTFRCDPISEHNRLYWYRQTLGQGPEFLTYFQNEAQLEKSRLLSDRFSAERPKGSFSTLEIQRTEQGDSAMYLCASRPDRGGYGYTFGSGTRLTVV.

The CDR3 DNA follows: TGTGCCAGCAGTTACGAGTCTTGGTACGAGCAGTACTTC. Protein sequence: CASSYESWYEQYF. The genes are TRBV6-2 or TRBV6-3 and TRBJ2-7, with D hard to call. CDR1 and CDR2 (germline): MNHEY, SVGEGT. CDR3 length equals 13 residues. Trimming removed 2 bases from V and 4 bases from J, with 9 bases in between.

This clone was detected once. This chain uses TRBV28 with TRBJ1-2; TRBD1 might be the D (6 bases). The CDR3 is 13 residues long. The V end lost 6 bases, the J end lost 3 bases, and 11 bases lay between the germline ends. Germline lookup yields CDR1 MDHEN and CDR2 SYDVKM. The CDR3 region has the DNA TGTGCCAGCAGACTACAGGGCGACTATGGCTACACCTTC. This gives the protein CASRLQGDYGYTF.

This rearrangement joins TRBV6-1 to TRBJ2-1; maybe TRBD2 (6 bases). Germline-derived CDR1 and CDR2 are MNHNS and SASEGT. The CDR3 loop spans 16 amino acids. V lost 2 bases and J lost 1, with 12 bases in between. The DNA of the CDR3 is TGTGCCAGCAGTGAAATTGTCGGGGGTTCCTACAATGAGCAGTTCTTC. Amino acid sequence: CASSEIVGGSYNEQFF.

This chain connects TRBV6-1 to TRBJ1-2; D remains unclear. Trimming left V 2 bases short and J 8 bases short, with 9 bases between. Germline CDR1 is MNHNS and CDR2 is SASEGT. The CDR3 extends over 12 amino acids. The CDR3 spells CASSESRIGYTF. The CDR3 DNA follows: TGTGCCAGCAGTGAATCGCGAATCGGCTACACCTTC.

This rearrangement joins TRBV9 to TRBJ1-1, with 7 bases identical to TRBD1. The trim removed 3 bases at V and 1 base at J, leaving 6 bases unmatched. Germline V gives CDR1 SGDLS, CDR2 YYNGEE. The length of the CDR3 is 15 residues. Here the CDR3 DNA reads TGTGCCAGCAGCGAGACCGGGACAGCGAACACTGAAGCTTTCTTT. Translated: CASSETGTANTEAFF.

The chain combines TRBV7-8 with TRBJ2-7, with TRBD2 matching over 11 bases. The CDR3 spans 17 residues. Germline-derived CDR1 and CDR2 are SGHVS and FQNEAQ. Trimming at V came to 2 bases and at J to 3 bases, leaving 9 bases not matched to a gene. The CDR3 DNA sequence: TGTGCCAGCAGCTTACCACGGCGACTAGCGGGGAGCTACGAGCAGTACTTC. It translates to CASSLPRRLAGSYEQYF.

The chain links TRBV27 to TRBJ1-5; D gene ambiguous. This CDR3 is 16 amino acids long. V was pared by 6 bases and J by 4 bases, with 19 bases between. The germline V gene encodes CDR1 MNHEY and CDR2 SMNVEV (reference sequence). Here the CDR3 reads CASSGMGRGPNQPQHF. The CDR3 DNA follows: TGTGCCAGCAGCGGGATGGGTCGGGGTCCGAATCAGCCCCAGCATTTT.

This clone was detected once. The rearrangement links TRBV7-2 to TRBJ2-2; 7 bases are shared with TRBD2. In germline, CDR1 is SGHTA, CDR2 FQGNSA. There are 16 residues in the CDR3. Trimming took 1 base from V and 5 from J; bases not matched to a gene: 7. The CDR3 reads CASSLGGRRGTGELFF. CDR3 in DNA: TGTGCCAGCAGCTTAGGAGGCCGGCGGGGGACCGGGGAGCTGTTTTTT.

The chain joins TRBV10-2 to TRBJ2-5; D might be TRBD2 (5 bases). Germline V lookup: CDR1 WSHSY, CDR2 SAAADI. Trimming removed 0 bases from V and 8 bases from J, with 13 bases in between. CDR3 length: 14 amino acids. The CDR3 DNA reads TGCGCCAGCAGTGAGTCGTACCTAGCTGGAACCCAGTACTTC. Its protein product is CASSESYLAGTQYF.

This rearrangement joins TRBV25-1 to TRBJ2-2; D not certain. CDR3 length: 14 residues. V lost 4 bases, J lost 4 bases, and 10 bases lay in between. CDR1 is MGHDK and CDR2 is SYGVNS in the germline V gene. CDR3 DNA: TGTGCCAGCAGTGCGGCCGACACCACCGGGGAGCTGTTTTTT. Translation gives CASSAADTTGELFF.

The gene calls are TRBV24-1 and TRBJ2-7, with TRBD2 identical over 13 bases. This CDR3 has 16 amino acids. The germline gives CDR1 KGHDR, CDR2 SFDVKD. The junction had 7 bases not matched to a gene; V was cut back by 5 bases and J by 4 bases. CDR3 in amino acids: CATSGPTSGRRYEQYF. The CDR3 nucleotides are TGTGCCACCAGTGGACCGACTAGCGGGAGGAGGTACGAGCAGTACTTC.

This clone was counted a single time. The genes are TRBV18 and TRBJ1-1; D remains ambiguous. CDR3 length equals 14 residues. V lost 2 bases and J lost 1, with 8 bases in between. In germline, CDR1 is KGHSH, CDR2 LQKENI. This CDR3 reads CASSPTHENTEAFF. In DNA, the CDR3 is TGTGCCAGCTCACCAACACACGAGAACACTGAAGCTTTCTTT.

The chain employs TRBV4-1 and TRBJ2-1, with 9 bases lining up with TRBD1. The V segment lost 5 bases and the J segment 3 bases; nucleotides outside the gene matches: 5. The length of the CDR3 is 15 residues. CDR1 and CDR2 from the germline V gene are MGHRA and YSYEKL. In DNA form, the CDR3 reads TGCGCCAGCAGCTTGCCGGGACAGGGCTACAATGAGCAGTTCTTC. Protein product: CASSLPGQGYNEQFF.

DNA for the CDR3: TGTGCCAGTACCAGAGAAAACAGGGCTGGCGGCTACACCTTC. It codes for CASTRENRAGGYTF. The chain has TRBV9 and TRBJ1-2; TRBD1 might be the D (6 bases). Trimming took off 8 bases at V and 8 bases at J, with 22 bases between the two ends. The CDR3 has 14 residues. From germline, CDR1 is SGDLS and CDR2 YYNGEE. The full variable domain, its missing parts supplied by reference TRBV9 and TRBJ1-2, is DSGVTQTPKHLITATGQRVTLRCSPRSGDLSVYWYQQSLDQGLQFLIQYYNGEERAKGNILERFSAQQFPDLHSELNLSSLELGDSALYFCASTRENRAGGYTFGSGTRLTVV.

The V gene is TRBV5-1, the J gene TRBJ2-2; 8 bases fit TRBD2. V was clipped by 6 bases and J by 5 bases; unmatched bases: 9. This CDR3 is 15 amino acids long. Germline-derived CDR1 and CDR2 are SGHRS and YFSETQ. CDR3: CASKPGTSETGELFF. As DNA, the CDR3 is TGCGCCAGCAAACCCGGGACTAGTGAGACCGGGGAGCTGTTTTTT.